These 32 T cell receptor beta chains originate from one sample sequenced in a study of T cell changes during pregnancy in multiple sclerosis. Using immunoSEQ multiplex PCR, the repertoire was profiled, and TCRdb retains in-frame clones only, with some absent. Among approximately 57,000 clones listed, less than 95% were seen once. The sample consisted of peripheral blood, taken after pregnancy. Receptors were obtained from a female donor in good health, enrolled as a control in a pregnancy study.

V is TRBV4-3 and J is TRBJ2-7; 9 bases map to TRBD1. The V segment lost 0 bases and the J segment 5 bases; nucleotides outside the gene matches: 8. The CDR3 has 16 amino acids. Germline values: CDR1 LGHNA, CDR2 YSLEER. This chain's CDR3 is CASSQDFGTGSDEQYF. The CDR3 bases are TGCGCCAGCAGCCAAGATTTTGGGACAGGGTCTGACGAGCAGTACTTC.

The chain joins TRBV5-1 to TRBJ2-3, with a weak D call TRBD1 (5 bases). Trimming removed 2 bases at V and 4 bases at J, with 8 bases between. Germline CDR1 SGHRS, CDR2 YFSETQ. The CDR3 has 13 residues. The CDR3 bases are TGCGCCAGCAGCTTCCAGGGTCCAGATACGCAGTATTTT. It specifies CASSFQGPDTQYF.

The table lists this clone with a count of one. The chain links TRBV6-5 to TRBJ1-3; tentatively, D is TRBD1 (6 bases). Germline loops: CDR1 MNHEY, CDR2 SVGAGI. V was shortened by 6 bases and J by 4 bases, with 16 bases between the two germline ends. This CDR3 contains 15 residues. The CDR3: CASSPAGAGGNTIYF. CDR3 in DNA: TGTGCCAGCAGCCCCGCGGGGGCAGGAGGAAACACCATATATTTT.

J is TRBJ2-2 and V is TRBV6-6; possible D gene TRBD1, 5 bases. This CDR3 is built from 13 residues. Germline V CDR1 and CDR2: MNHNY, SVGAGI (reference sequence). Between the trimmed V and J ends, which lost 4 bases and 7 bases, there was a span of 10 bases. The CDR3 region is CASSSRQLGELFF. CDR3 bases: TGTGCCAGCAGTTCCCGACAGCTCGGGGAGCTGTTTTTT.

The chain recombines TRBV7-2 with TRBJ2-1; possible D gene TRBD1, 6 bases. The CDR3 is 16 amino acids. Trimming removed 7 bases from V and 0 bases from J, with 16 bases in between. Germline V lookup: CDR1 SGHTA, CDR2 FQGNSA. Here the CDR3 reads CASILRGSYSYNEQFF. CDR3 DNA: TGTGCCAGCATCCTTAGGGGGTCATACTCCTACAATGAGCAGTTCTTC. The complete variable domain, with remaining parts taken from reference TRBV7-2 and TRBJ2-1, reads GAGVSQSPSNKVTEKGKDVELRCDPISGHTALYWYRQSLGQGLEFLIYFQGNSAPDKSGLPSDRFSAERTGGSVSTLTIQRTQQEDSAVYLCASILRGSYSYNEQFFGPGTRLTVL.

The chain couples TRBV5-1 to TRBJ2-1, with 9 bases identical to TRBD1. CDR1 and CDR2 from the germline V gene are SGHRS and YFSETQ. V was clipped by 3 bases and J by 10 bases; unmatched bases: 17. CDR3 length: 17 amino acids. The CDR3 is CASSSGSGTGSIQEQFF. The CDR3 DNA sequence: TGCGCCAGCAGCTCTGGATCCGGGACAGGGTCGATTCAGGAGCAGTTCTTC.

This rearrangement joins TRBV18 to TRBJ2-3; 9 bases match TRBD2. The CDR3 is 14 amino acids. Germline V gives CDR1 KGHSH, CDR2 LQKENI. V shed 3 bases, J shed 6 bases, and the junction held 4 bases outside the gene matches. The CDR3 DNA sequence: TGTGCCAGCTCACCGGGGACTAGCAGTGATACGCAGTATTTT. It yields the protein CASSPGTSSDTQYF.

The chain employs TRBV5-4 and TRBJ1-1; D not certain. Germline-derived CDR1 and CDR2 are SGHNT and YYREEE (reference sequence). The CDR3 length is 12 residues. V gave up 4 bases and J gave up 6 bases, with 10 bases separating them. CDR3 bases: TGTGCCAGCAGCCGAGGAGAATCTGAAGCTTTCTTT. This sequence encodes CASSRGESEAFF. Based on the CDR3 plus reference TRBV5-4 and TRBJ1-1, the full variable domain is ETGVTQSPTHLIKTRGQQVTLRCSSQSGHNTVSWYQQALGQGPQFIFQYYREEENGRGNFPPRFSGLQFPNYSSELNVNALELDDSALYLCASSRGESEAFFGQGTRLTVV.

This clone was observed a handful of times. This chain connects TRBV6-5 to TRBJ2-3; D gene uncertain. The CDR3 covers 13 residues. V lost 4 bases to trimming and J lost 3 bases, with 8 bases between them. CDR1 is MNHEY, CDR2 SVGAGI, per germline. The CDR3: CASSLRLTDTQYF. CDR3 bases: TGTGCCAGCAGTTTGCGCTTGACAGATACGCAGTATTTT.

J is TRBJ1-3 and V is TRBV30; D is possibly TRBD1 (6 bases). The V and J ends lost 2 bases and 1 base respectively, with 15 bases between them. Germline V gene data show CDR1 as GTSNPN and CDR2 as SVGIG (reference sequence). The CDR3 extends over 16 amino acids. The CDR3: CAWSWGGAVSGNTIYF. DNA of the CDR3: TGTGCCTGGAGTTGGGGGGGGGCCGTATCTGGAAACACCATATATTTT.

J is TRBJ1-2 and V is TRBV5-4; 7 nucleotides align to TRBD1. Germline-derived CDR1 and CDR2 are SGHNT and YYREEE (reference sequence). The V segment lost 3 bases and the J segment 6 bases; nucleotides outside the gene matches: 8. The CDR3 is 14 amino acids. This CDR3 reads CASSSATGKNGYTF. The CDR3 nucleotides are TGTGCCAGCAGCTCGGCGACAGGGAAGAATGGCTACACCTTC.

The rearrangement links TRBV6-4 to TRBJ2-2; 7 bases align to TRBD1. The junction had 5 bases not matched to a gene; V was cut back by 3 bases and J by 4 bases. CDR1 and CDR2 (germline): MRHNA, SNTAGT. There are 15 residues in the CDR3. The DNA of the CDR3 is TGTGCCAGCAGTGAAGGGACAGCCATCACCGGGGAGCTGTTTTTT. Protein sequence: CASSEGTAITGELFF.

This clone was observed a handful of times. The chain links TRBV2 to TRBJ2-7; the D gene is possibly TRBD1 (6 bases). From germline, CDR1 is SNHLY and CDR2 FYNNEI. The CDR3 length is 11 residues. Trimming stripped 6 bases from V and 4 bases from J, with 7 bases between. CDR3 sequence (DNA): TGTGCCAGCAGCACAGGGTACGAGCAGTACTTC. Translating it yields CASSTGYEQYF.

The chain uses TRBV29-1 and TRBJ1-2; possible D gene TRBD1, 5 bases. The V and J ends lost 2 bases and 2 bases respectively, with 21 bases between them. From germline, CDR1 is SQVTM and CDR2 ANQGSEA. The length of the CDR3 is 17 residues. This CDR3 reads CSVESADWGGVNYGYTF. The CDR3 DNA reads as TGCAGCGTTGAAAGCGCCGATTGGGGAGGGGTCAACTATGGCTACACCTTC.

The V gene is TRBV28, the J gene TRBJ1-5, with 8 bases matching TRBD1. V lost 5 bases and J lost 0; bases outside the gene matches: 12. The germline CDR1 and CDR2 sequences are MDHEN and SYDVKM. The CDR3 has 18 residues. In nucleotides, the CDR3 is TGTGCCAGCAGTCCCCCCGGACAGGGCGGCTATAGCAATCAGCCCCAGCATTTT. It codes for CASSPPGQGGYSNQPQHF.

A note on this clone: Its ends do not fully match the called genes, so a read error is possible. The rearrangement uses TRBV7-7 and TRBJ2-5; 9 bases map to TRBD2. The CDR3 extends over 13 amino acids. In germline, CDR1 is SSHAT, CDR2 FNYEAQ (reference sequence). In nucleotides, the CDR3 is TGTGCTAGCAGCAAAGCGGGGGGAGAGACCCAGTACTTC. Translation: CASSKAGGETQYF.

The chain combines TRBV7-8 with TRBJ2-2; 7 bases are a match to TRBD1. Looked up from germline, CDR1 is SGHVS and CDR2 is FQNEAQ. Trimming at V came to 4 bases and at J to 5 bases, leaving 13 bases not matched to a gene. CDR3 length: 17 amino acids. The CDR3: CASSSPRGGRETGELFF. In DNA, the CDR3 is TGTGCCAGCAGCTCCCCTAGAGGGGGCAGGGAAACCGGGGAGCTGTTTTTT.

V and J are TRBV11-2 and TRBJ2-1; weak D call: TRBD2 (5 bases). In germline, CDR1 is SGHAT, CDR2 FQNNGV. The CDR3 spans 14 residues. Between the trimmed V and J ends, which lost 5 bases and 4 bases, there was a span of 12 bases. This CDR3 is CASSPSGTYNEQFF. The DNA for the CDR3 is TGTGCCAGCAGCCCCAGCGGCACGTACAATGAGCAGTTCTTC.

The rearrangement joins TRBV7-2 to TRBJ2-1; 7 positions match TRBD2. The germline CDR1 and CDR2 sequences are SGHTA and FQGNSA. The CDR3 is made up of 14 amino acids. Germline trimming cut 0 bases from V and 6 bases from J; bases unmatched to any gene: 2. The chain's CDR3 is CASSLAGGGNEQFF. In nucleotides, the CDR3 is TGTGCCAGCAGCTTAGCGGGGGGGGGCAATGAGCAGTTCTTC.

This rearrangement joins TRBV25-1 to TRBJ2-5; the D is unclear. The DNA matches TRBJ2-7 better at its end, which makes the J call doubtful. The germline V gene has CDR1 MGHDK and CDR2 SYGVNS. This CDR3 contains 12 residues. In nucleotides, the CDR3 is TGTGCCAGCAGTGAATCCCCCTACGAGCAGTACTTC. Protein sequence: CASSESPYEQYF.

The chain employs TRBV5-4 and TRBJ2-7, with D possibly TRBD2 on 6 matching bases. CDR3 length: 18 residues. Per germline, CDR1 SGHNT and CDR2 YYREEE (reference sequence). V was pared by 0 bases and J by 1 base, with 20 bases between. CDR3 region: CASSLGIRSREPSYEQYF. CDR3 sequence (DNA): TGTGCCAGCAGCTTGGGAATTCGGTCCCGGGAGCCTTCCTACGAGCAGTACTTC.

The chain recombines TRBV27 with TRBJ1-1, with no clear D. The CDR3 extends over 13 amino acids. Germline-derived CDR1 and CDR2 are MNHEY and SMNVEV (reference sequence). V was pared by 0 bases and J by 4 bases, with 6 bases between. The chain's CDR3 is CASSLSWATEAFF. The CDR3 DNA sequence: TGTGCCAGCAGTTTATCGTGGGCCACTGAAGCTTTCTTT.

The CDR3 nucleotides are TGCGCCAGCGCCCGGACTAGCGGGGGGCCAGGAGAGACCCAGTACTTC. Its protein product is CASARTSGGPGETQYF. V gene TRBV4-1 combines with J gene TRBJ2-5, with 14 positions matching TRBD2. CDR1 and CDR2 from the germline V gene are MGHRA and YSYEKL. Losses at the gene ends were 8 bases for V and 4 bases for J; bases not matched to a gene: 9. This CDR3 region has 16 residues.

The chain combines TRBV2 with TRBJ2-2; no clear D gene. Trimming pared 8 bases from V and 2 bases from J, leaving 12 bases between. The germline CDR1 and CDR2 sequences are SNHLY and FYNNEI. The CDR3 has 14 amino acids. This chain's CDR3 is CASGSWRNTGELFF. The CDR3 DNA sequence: TGTGCCAGCGGGTCATGGAGAAACACCGGGGAGCTGTTTTTT.

CDR3 residues: CASRASDYSYEQYF. The CDR3 DNA reads as TGTGCCAGCAGGGCTAGCGATTACTCCTACGAGCAGTACTTC. The rearrangement joins TRBV27 to TRBJ2-7; a possible D gene is TRBD2 (6 bases). Germline V gene lookup returns CDR1 MNHEY and CDR2 SMNVEV (reference sequence). CDR3 length: 14 residues. Trimming stripped 6 bases from V and 0 bases from J, with 12 bases between.

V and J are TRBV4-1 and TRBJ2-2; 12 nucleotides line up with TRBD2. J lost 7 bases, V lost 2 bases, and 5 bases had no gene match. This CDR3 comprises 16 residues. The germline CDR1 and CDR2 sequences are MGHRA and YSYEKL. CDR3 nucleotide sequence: TGCGCCAGCAGCCAATCTGGACTAGCGGGGAACGGGGAGCTGTTTTTT. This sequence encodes CASSQSGLAGNGELFF.

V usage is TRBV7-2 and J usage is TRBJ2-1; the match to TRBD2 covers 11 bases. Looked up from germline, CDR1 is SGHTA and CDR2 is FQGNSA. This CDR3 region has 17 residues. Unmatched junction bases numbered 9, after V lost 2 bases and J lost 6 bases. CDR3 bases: TGTGCCAGCAGCTTAAATTTGCGGACTAGCGGGTCCAATGAGCAGTTCTTC. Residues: CASSLNLRTSGSNEQFF.

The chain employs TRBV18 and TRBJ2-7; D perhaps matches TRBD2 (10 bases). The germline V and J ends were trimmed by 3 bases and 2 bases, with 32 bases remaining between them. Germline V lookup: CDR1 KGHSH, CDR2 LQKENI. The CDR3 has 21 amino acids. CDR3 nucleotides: TGTGCCAGCTCACCTCGGGACAGGGAGAAGGGAGGGACTAGCGTTGCCTACGAGCAGTACTTC. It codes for CASSPRDREKGGTSVAYEQYF.

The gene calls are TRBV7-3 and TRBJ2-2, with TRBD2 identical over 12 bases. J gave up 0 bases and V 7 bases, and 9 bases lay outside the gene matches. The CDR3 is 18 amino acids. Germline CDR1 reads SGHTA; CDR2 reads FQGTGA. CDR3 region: CASTPGLAGPANTGELFF. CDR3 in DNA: TGTGCCAGCACTCCCGGACTAGCGGGGCCCGCGAACACCGGGGAGCTGTTTTTT.

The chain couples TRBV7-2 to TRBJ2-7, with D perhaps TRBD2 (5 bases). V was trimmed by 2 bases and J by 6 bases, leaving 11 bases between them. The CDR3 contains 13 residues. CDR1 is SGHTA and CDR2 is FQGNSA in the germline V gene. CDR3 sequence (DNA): TGTGCCAGCAGCTTACACTGGAGCGGCGAGCAGTACTTC. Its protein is CASSLHWSGEQYF.

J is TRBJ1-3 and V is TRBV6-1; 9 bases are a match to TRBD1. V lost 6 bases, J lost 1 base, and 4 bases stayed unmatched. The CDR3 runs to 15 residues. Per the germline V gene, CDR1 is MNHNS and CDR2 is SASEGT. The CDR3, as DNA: TGTGCCAGCAGCTGGGACAGGGAATCTGGAAACACCATATATTTT. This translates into CASSWDRESGNTIYF.

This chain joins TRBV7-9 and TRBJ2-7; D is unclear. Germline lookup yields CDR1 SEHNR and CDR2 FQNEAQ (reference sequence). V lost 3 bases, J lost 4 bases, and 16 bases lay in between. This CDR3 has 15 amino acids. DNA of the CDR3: TGTGCCAGCAGCTTTGCGCGCCCTTTTGATTACGAGCAGTACTTC. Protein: CASSFARPFDYEQYF.